A single sample is the source of the 10 T cell receptor beta chains below, sequenced in a study of T cell changes during pregnancy in multiple sclerosis. Repertoires were generated with immunoSEQ multiplex PCR, while TCRdb's copy carries only in-frame clones and drops some. The sample shows tens of thousands of clones, roughly 94% of them seen only once. The sample was CD4+ T cells from peripheral blood mononuclear cells, taken in the second trimester of pregnancy. These receptors originate from a female donor with multiple sclerosis, enrolled in a pregnancy study.

The CDR3 spells CASSPTRLTEAFF. DNA of the CDR3: TGTGCCAGCAGCCCTACCCGCTTAACTGAAGCTTTCTTT. The chain recombines TRBV5-6 with TRBJ1-1; D is undetermined. The germline V gene encodes CDR1 SGHDT and CDR2 YYEEEE. V lost 4 bases and J 5 bases, leaving 12 bases between the germline ends. The CDR3 is made up of 13 amino acids.

The chain combines TRBV6-5 with TRBJ2-7; 10 bases fit TRBD2. There are 16 residues in the CDR3. CDR1 and CDR2 (germline): MNHEY, SVGAGI. Unmatched junction bases numbered 5, after V lost 0 bases and J lost 3 bases. The CDR3 sequence: CASSYSGAGGFYEQYF. CDR3 bases: TGTGCCAGCAGTTACTCGGGAGCGGGGGGGTTCTACGAGCAGTACTTC.

CDR3 coding DNA: TGTGCCAGCTCGACTAGCGGGAGGGCATCTTTAGCCAAAAACATTCAGTACTTC. Protein sequence: CASSTSGRASLAKNIQYF. V usage is TRBV27 and J usage is TRBJ2-4; 14 bases are a match to TRBD2. V lost 8 bases, J lost 0 bases, and 9 bases stayed unmatched. The germline V gene encodes CDR1 MNHEY and CDR2 SMNVEV (reference sequence). The CDR3 has 18 amino acids.

The chain links TRBV28 to TRBJ1-2, with a possible D match to TRBD1 (5 bases). The CDR3 is 15 amino acids. Germline CDR1 and CDR2: MDHEN and SYDVKM. V lost 4 bases, J lost 3 bases, and 15 bases lay in between. In nucleotides, the CDR3 is TGTGCCAGCAGTTCCAACGGGGGACTCCACTATGGCTACACCTTC. Translating gives CASSSNGGLHYGYTF.

In this sample, this clone turned up a few times. The chain recombines TRBV2 with TRBJ2-2; 11 bases agree with TRBD1. Germline CDR1 SNHLY, CDR2 FYNNEI. This CDR3 comprises 12 residues. The CDR3 protein is CAGTGGTGELFF. Written as DNA, the CDR3 is TGTGCTGGGACAGGGGGCACCGGGGAGCTGTTTTTT.

This chain connects TRBV29-1 to TRBJ2-7; D gene uncertain. This CDR3 region has 12 residues. The V end was cut by 7 bases, the J end by 6 bases, with 16 bases between. Germline loops: CDR1 SQVTM, CDR2 ANQGSEA. DNA of the CDR3: TGCAGCGCTATTAGGAGTGGCGCCGAGCAGTACTTC. Its protein product is CSAIRSGAEQYF.

V usage is TRBV30 and J usage is TRBJ1-3, with D maybe TRBD1 (5 bases). V dropped 0 bases and J dropped 0 bases, with 18 bases sitting between them. Germline V lookup: CDR1 GTSNPN, CDR2 SVGIG (reference sequence). This CDR3 is built from 18 residues. Here the CDR3 reads CAWSVQGTFLNSGNTIYF. The CDR3 DNA reads TGTGCCTGGAGTGTCCAGGGTACTTTTTTAAACTCTGGAAACACCATATATTTT.

This clone was detected once. The chain uses TRBV10-3 and TRBJ2-2; TRBD2 matches at 14 bases. This CDR3 is built from 14 residues. J was trimmed by 6 bases and V by 10 bases; bases with no gene match: 4. CDR1 ENHRY and CDR2 SYGVKD come from the germline V gene. This chain's CDR3 is CATSGLAGAGELFF. As DNA, the CDR3 is TGTGCCACCTCGGGACTAGCGGGAGCCGGGGAGCTGTTTTTT.

The gene calls are TRBV4-1 and TRBJ2-5; maybe TRBD1 (6 bases). The CDR3 has 16 amino acids. Germline V gives CDR1 MGHRA, CDR2 YSYEKL. The V end lost 1 base, the J end lost 1 base, and 13 bases lay between the germline ends. The chain's CDR3 is CASSQVRTGFQETQYF. The CDR3 region has the DNA TGCGCCAGCAGCCAAGTCAGAACAGGGTTCCAAGAGACCCAGTACTTC.

The chain employs TRBV27 and TRBJ1-1; 11 bases line up with TRBD1. The V segment lost 2 bases and the J segment 5 bases; nucleotides outside the gene matches: 4. This CDR3 region has 15 residues. CDR1 and CDR2 (germline): MNHEY, SMNVEV (reference sequence). The CDR3 reads CASSLGQGARTEAFF. CDR3 sequence (DNA): TGTGCCAGCAGTTTAGGACAGGGGGCTAGGACTGAAGCTTTCTTT.